This entry lists 22 T cell receptor beta chains sequenced from one sample in a study of shared clonotypes between healthy human individuals. Using immunoSEQ multiplex PCR, the repertoire was profiled, and TCRdb retains in-frame clones only, with some absent. The sample has a few million clones; over 85% are singletons. Sequenced input: naive CD4+ T cells from PBMCs. Described subset: CD45RA+ positively selected. The receptors were sampled from a man aged 18-30 years in good health. Some clones in this sample may be carry-over from other donors' samples.

V is TRBV7-9 and J is TRBJ2-1, with TRBD2 identical over 7 bases. Germline trimming cut 5 bases from V and 3 bases from J; bases unmatched to any gene: 10. The CDR3 has 16 amino acids. Germline V gene data show CDR1 as SEHNR and CDR2 as FQNEAQ (reference sequence). CDR3 loop: CASSGLGPGGYNEQFF. The CDR3 DNA reads TGTGCCAGCAGCGGACTAGGGCCCGGGGGCTACAATGAGCAGTTCTTC.

The chain is built from TRBV27 and TRBJ1-6, with unresolved D. CDR3 length equals 15 residues. From germline, CDR1 is MNHEY and CDR2 SMNVEV (reference sequence). V was clipped by 5 bases and J by 0 bases, with 8 bases between them. This chain's CDR3 is CASSSRSSYNSPLHF. The CDR3 coding sequence is TGTGCCAGCAGTAGCCGGAGCTCCTATAATTCACCCCTCCACTTT.

The V gene is TRBV28, the J gene TRBJ1-2; D is unresolved. The CDR3 is made up of 12 amino acids. Between the trimmed V and J ends, which lost 3 bases and 8 bases, there was a span of 10 bases. Germline V gene lookup returns CDR1 MDHEN and CDR2 SYDVKM. CDR3 amino acids: CASSLFQSGYTF. The CDR3 DNA follows: TGTGCCAGCAGTTTGTTTCAGTCGGGCTACACCTTC.

This clone has a single count. J is TRBJ2-7 and V is TRBV7-9, with TRBD2 as a possible D gene (5 bases). Germline values: CDR1 SEHNR, CDR2 FQNEAQ (reference sequence). The CDR3 sequence is 15 residues long. Trimming cost V 2 bases and J 7 bases, with 18 bases left between them. The CDR3 bases are TGTGCCAGCAGCTTACCCCGGGGAAGTTTGGAAGAGCAGTACTTC. Protein: CASSLPRGSLEEQYF.

The chain employs TRBV5-1 and TRBJ2-3; TRBD2 aligns across 14 bases. V shed 2 bases, J shed 2 bases, and the junction held 4 bases outside the gene matches. The CDR3 sequence is 17 residues long. CDR1 SGHRS and CDR2 YFSETQ come from the germline V gene. CDR3: CASSLGTSGSPTDTQYF. Written as DNA, the CDR3 is TGCGCCAGCAGCTTAGGGACTAGCGGGAGTCCCACAGATACGCAGTATTTT.

This chain joins TRBV18 and TRBJ1-2; D is uncertain. The ends were cut back, 3 bases at V and 1 base at J, with 12 bases in the middle. Germline CDR1 and CDR2: KGHSH and LQKENI. The CDR3 loop spans 15 amino acids. The CDR3 DNA follows: TGTGCCAGCTCACCCCAGCCGGAAGGTAACTATGGCTACACCTTC. Translating it yields CASSPQPEGNYGYTF.

V gene TRBV9 combines with J gene TRBJ2-2; 8 positions agree with TRBD2. V lost 3 bases to trimming and J lost 4 bases; unmatched junction nucleotides: 14. The length of the CDR3 is 18 residues. Germline CDR1 SGDLS, CDR2 YYNGEE. CDR3 residues: CASSGLELAESPTGELFF. The DNA of the CDR3 is TGTGCCAGCAGCGGACTGGAACTAGCGGAAAGCCCCACCGGGGAGCTGTTTTTT.

With regard to this clone: This same CDR3 is encoded by further DNA sequences in the sample. This rearrangement joins TRBV7-2 to TRBJ2-2, with D unresolved. The CDR3 totals 15 residues. Deletions cut 1 base from V and 5 bases from J, with 11 bases between. Germline CDR1 and CDR2: SGHTA and FQGNSA. The chain's CDR3 is CASSLVGRNTGELFF. For the CDR3, the DNA is TGTGCCAGCAGCTTAGTTGGAAGGAATACCGGGGAGCTGTTTTTT.

This chain links TRBV6-1 with TRBJ2-1; no reliable D call. V lost 4 bases to trimming and J lost 4 bases, with 17 bases between them. This CDR3 is built from 16 residues. Germline V lookup: CDR1 MNHNS, CDR2 SASEGT. The CDR3 sequence is CASSARSVTVYNEQFF. CDR3 coding DNA: TGTGCCAGCAGTGCCCGCTCGGTTACGGTATACAATGAGCAGTTCTTC.

DNA for the CDR3: TGTGCCAGCAGTTTCAGGGGGTCTAATGAAAAACTGTTTTTT. Its protein is CASSFRGSNEKLFF. V is TRBV9 and J is TRBJ1-4, with 7 bases matching TRBD1. The V and J ends lost 5 bases and 3 bases, in that order; junction bases with no gene match: 4. The germline gives CDR1 SGDLS, CDR2 YYNGEE. This CDR3 region has 14 residues.

V is TRBV28 and J is TRBJ2-3; perhaps D is TRBD1 or TRBD2 (6 bases each). In germline, CDR1 is MDHEN, CDR2 SYDVKM. The CDR3 length is 15 residues. V was clipped by 6 bases and J by 1 base, with 14 bases between them. The CDR3 sequence: CASRGRGHGTDTQYF. The CDR3 bases are TGTGCCAGCAGGGGCCGGGGGCACGGCACAGATACGCAGTATTTT.

This sequence joins TRBV2 and TRBJ1-5; D may be TRBD1 (6 bases). This CDR3 region has 15 residues. Per germline, CDR1 SNHLY and CDR2 FYNNEI. Between the trimmed V and J ends, which lost 7 bases and 0 bases, there was a span of 13 bases. The CDR3 bases are TGTGCCAGCAACGAACAGGGTTATAGCAATCAGCCCCAGCATTTT. Protein: CASNEQGYSNQPQHF.

The CDR3 region has the DNA TGTGCCAGCAGCTTAAGGGGCAACTACGAGCAGTACTTC. It yields the protein CASSLRGNYEQYF. The chain employs TRBV5-5 and TRBJ2-7; tentatively, D is TRBD1 (5 bases). This CDR3 is 13 amino acids long. CDR1 is SGHKS, CDR2 YYEKEE, per germline (reference sequence). Between the trimmed V and J ends, which lost 2 bases and 3 bases, there was a span of 9 bases.

The rearrangement joins TRBV9 to TRBJ2-7; D unresolved. This CDR3 region has 13 residues. With 7 bases removed from V and 0 bases from J, the gap between germline ends came to 11 bases. Germline assignment: CDR1 SGDLS and CDR2 YYNGEE. CDR3 protein: CASSGRSSYEQYF. DNA for the CDR3: TGTGCCAGCTCCGGCCGGAGCTCCTACGAGCAGTACTTC.

The chain joins TRBV4-2 to TRBJ2-4, with D unresolved. The germline V gene encodes CDR1 LGHNA and CDR2 YNFKEQ. The CDR3 has 13 residues. Trimming removed 4 bases from V and 6 bases from J, with 10 bases in between. CDR3 sequence reads: CASSRTAANIQYF. The CDR3 DNA reads TGTGCCAGCAGCCGAACCGCTGCAAACATTCAGTACTTC.

This clone was counted once. V and J are TRBV9 and TRBJ2-1; TRBD2 might be the D (5 bases). The germline CDR1 and CDR2 sequences are SGDLS and YYNGEE. The V end was cut by 7 bases, the J end by 4 bases, with 15 bases between. The CDR3 extends over 14 amino acids. Here the CDR3 DNA reads TGTGCCAGCGCTGGTTTAACGGGGTACAATGAGCAGTTCTTC. Encoded protein: CASAGLTGYNEQFF.

The chain joins TRBV9 to TRBJ1-2, with D possibly matching TRBD1 (5 bases). The CDR3 is 13 amino acids. V gave up 2 bases and J gave up 3 bases, with 8 bases separating them. CDR1 and CDR2 from the germline V gene are SGDLS and YYNGEE. This CDR3 is CASSVQGDYGYTF. The CDR3 coding sequence is TGTGCCAGCAGCGTCCAGGGTGACTATGGCTACACCTTC.

On this clone itself: Other DNA sequences within the sample encode an identical CDR3. This sequence joins TRBV28 and TRBJ1-5; D remains unclear. There are 13 residues in the CDR3. Trimming cost V 2 bases and J 2 bases, with 4 bases left between them. Germline CDR1 MDHEN, CDR2 SYDVKM. In DNA, the CDR3 is TGTGCCAGCAGTTTACGGCGCAATCAGCCCCAGCATTTT. Amino acid sequence: CASSLRRNQPQHF.

The chain uses TRBV5-4 and TRBJ1-2; D is uncertain. Germline V gives CDR1 SGHNT, CDR2 YYREEE (reference sequence). The CDR3 extends over 15 amino acids. V lost 3 bases and J 2 bases, leaving 14 bases between the germline ends. CDR3 nucleotide sequence: TGTGCCAGCAGCTCCGCGCGGAGGGAGAACTATGGCTACACCTTC. Translating gives CASSSARRENYGYTF.

The J gene is TRBJ2-3, the V gene TRBV5-1; D is undetermined. The germline CDR1 and CDR2 sequences are SGHRS and YFSETQ. Trimming took 5 bases from V and 3 from J, leaving 10 bases between them. The CDR3 totals 13 residues. The CDR3 reads CASRSYRTDTQYF. The CDR3 DNA reads TGCGCCAGCAGATCCTACAGAACAGATACGCAGTATTTT.

The chain recombines TRBV2 with TRBJ2-1, with D possibly being TRBD2 (6 bases). Germline values: CDR1 SNHLY, CDR2 FYNNEI. This CDR3 region has 16 residues. V lost 4 bases and J 6 bases, leaving 19 bases between the germline ends. CDR3 in amino acids: CASSGLAALLTNEQFF. CDR3 nucleotide sequence: TGTGCCAGCAGTGGTTTAGCGGCGCTTCTGACCAATGAGCAGTTCTTC.

This chain connects TRBV4-1 to TRBJ2-1; the match to TRBD2 covers 7 bases. Germline assignment: CDR1 MGHRA and CDR2 YSYEKL. The CDR3 is made up of 16 amino acids. The junction had 7 bases not matched to a gene; V was cut back by 3 bases and J by 2 bases. This CDR3 reads CASSQGPGTTYNEQFF. The CDR3 DNA sequence: TGCGCCAGCAGCCAGGGACCCGGGACTACCTACAATGAGCAGTTCTTC.